This T cell receptor beta chain is drawn from a study of T cells after yellow fever vaccination. TCRdb reanalysed the 5' RACE reads using MiXCR and keeps one entry per CDR3 protein. The table includes around 300,000 distinct CDR3 sequences, approximately 4.5% detected once. Germline CDR1 reads SGHRS; CDR2 reads YFSETQ. V gave up 2 bases and J gave up 1 base, with 7 bases separating them. CDR3 size: 14 residues. The sample was PBMCs, taken 15 days after the yellow fever booster vaccination. The chain employs TRBV5-1 and TRBJ1-3; D is uncertain. The TCR was taken from a man younger than 35 who received the YFV17D yellow fever vaccine. In DNA, the CDR3 is TGCGCCAGCAGCTTTGAGGGTTCTGGAAACACCATATATTTT. Translated: CASSFEGSGNTIYF.